Here is one TCR beta chain with its context. Its antigen is still unknown. The record has no base qualities; no much larger clone is one base away. The V end loses 3 bases and the J end loses 6 bases, and a stretch of 8 bases separates them. According to the germline V gene, CDR1 reads ENHRY and CDR2 reads SYGVKD. Its CDR3 holds 12 amino acids, cysteine through phenylalanine. The CDR3 DNA has 36 bases and is translated from base 1. This record belongs to a study of naive and memory T cell subsets (dated by TCRdb to the late 2010s). Regarding the complete study: An open-source, UMI-based TCR alpha and beta sequencing pipeline was applied to sorted naive and memory peripheral blood T cell subsets. The functional CMV T cell responses agreed completely with IgG serology results. RNA was DNase-treated and reverse transcribed with TCR constant-region primers, mostly using SuperScript III. The paper's findings and limits, for the study overall: TCR abundance followed a power law whose exponent differed between naive and memory subsets but was consistent across the three individuals. After error correction, over 90% of naive TCR sequences appeared only once, giving much steeper abundance distributions than memory subsets. No ground truth was available to validate the repertoire findings for the naive and memory subsets. In both CD4 and CD8 cells, the Gini index increased while Shannon and inverse Simpson diversity decreased from naive through CM, EM and EMRA. RNA-based TCR counts may be affected by expression changes linked to T cell activation and differentiation. Clonotypes were defined as single alpha or beta chain sequences, not paired alpha/beta receptors. A few larger clonotypes were present in naive repertoires, particularly the CD8 repertoires, and these clonotypes were possibly memory cells re-expressing CD45RA.

The library was obtained by UMI-ligation and nested PCR. The beta constant-region primer consisted of an equimolar mixture of two oligonucleotides that together covered TRBC1 and TRBC2. A single-stranded oligonucleotide containing the SP2 primer and a 12-nucleotide UMI was joined to the 3' end of the cDNA by T4 RNA ligase 1. The ligated cDNA went through four rounds of PCR with nested alpha and beta constant-region primers together with the SP2 primer. Incubation of the ligation reaction lasted roughly 19-24 hours at 16 degrees C. PCR2 was typically performed as a SYBR Green qPCR and was stopped at a predetermined threshold so that over-amplification was prevented. Every purification after the first one was done using Agencourt AMPure XP magnetic beads. Libraries were quantified by Qubit and checked on a TapeStation, where a main peak was expected near 650 bp. Pooled libraries were sequenced on an Illumina MiSeq with v2 2x251 paired-end kits, typically giving roughly 0.95-2.3 million reads per sample. Each sample's library went into the pool at approximately 4 nM, and roughly 4.5-7.5% PhiX was added to help with cluster recognition. As for the original processing: FASTQ reads processed by Demultiplexor were assigned V and J genes by Decombinator through tag matching that tolerated a single base-pair mismatch. UMIs were used by Collapsinator to correct both sequencing errors and frequency errors arising from PCR heterogeneity. TCRs were translated and CDR3s were extracted from the conserved cysteine to the FGXG phenylalanine by CDR3Translator, with non-productive sequences being flagged. Gini, Shannon entropy and inverse Simpson indices were computed after subsampling the repertoires to the same number of UMI-defined TCRs. Within the linear range, a power law was fitted by maximum likelihood to the distributions of clonotype abundance. When run on a single naive CD8 sample, MIGEC and the pipeline yielded similar UMI counts, similar unique TCR numbers and similar clonal distributions. In one analysis, naive TCRs also found in any memory subset of the same donor were removed from the naive repertoire. A set of several thousand CMV-associated CDR3 sequences, compiled from VDJdb and a published dataset, was used to search the repertoires. Through fastp at Q25 and MiXCR, TCRdb rebuilt clones from the public reads, retaining in-frame beta chains. Rows with one shared CDR3 protein collapse into an entry with the most common genes and DNA. The V and J calls reflect TCRdb's pipeline rather than the authors' work. The sample data list 120,000 to 150,000 distinct CDR3 sequences, and 17% of these were observed just once. The ten largest clones take up roughly 0.14% of the sample.

TCR alpha and beta chain libraries were amplified separately from the second PCR step onward. The CMV status of each donor was determined by measuring IFNgamma production from CD4+ T cells after fresh PBMCs had been stimulated overnight with CMV viral lysate. Miltenyi beads were used first to positively select CD4 T cells, and CD8 T cells were then positively selected from the CD4-negative fraction. Cells stained for CD3, CD4, CD8, CD45RA, CD27 and a live/dead dye were sorted on a BD Aria II into four subsets by CD45RA and CD27. Blood came from a few healthy volunteers, each fractionated into CD4 and CD8 T cells and then into four differentiation subsets. Approximately 120 ml of peripheral blood was taken from each donor, and PBMC were separated by density-gradient centrifugation on Ficoll-Paque PLUS. After sorting, cells were lysed in RLT buffer, RNA was extracted using a Qiagen RNeasy kit, and the extracted RNA was stored at -80 degrees C.

Sample: naive CD4+ T cells from blood. Read against the paper, the sample's cell subset or site label means: naive T cells, CD45RA high CD27+. This TCR derives from a human donor in good health. The rearrangement combines TRBV10-3 with TRBJ1-1; the D segment could be TRBD1, given 6 matching bases. The CDR3 corresponds to CAISDQGSEAFF. The DNA is TGTGCCATCAGTGACCAGGGGTCTGAAGCTTTCTTT.